The TCR beta chain under discussion was sequenced for a study of blood T cell repertoires in COVID-19. Whole-study context: The United States, Italy and Spain provided the acute and convalescent COVID-19 samples. PBMCs, B-cell-depleted T cells, or T cells were the source of the cDNA or gDNA that made up the material.

Trimming took off 0 bases at V and 8 bases at J, with 12 bases between the two ends. The CDR3 length is 13 residues. Looked up from germline, CDR1 is SGHDT and CDR2 is YYEEEE. The assay was immunoSEQ multiplex PCR, and TCRdb's table has in-frame clones only and misses some. The top ten hold approximately 1.8% of the sample, which has about 480,000 clones, approximately 88% seen once. The sequenced sample consisted of PBMCs or T cells enriched from blood (not recorded which). The chain couples TRBV5-6 to TRBJ2-7, with D unresolved. This clonotype was sampled from a woman aged 40 to 50 who had recovered from COVID-19. The CDR3 sequence: CASSLAWLAKQYF. CDR3 sequence (DNA): TGTGCCAGCAGCTTGGCGTGGTTGGCAAAGCAGTACTTC.